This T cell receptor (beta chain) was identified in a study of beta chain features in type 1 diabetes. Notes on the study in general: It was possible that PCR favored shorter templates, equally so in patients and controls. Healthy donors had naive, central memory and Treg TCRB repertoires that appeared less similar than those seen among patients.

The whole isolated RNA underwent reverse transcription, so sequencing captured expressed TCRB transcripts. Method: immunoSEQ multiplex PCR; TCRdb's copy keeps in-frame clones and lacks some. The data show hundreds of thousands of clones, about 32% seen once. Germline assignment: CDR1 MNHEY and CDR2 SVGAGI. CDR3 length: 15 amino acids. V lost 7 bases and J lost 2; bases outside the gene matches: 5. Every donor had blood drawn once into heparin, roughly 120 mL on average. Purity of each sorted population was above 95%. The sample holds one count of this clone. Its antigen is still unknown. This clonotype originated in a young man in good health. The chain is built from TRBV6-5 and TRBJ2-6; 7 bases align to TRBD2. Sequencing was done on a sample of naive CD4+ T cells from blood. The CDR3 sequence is CASTWGGAGANVLTF. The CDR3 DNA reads TGTGCCAGCACCTGGGGAGGGGCTGGGGCCAACGTCCTGACTTTC.